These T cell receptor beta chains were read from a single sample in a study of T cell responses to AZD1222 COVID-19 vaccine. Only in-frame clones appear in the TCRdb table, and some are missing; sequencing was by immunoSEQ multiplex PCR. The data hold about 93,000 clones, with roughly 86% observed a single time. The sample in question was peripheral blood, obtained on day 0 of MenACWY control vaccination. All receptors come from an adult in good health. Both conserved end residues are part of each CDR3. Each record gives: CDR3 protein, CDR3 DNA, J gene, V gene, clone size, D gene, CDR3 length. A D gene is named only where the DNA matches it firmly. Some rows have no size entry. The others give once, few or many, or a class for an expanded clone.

CDR3: CASSQAQGYEQYF; DNA: TGCGCCAGCAGCCAAGCGCAGGGCTACGAGCAGTACTTC; J: TRBJ2-7; V: TRBV4-3; size: once; D: NA; length: 13
CDR3: CAIGGGTAGNTIYF; DNA: TGTGCCATCGGGGGGGGAACGGCCGGAAACACCATATATTTT; J: TRBJ1-3; V: TRBV6-5; size: NA; D: NA; length: 14
CDR3: CASSQGSQGVYGYTF; DNA: TGCGCCAGCAGCCAAGGGTCACAAGGGGTTTATGGCTACACCTTC; J: TRBJ1-2; V: TRBV4-3; size: NA; D: NA; length: 15
CDR3: CASSPSRGSGAYNEQFF; DNA: TGTGCCAGCAGCCCCTCTAGGGGTTCGGGGGCCTACAATGAGCAGTTCTTC; J: TRBJ2-1; V: TRBV7-3; size: NA; D: NA; length: 17
CDR3: CAWSATLLNYGYTF; DNA: TGTGCCTGGAGTGCAACACTGTTGAACTATGGCTACACCTTC; J: TRBJ1-2; V: TRBV30; size: NA; D: NA; length: 14
CDR3: CASSHPSFSPGQGAYEQYF; DNA: TGCGCCAGCAGCCATCCAAGTTTTTCCCCGGGACAGGGGGCCTACGAGCAGTACTTC; J: TRBJ2-7; V: TRBV4-1; size: NA; D: TRBD1; length: 19
CDR3: CATSQPGENYGYTF; DNA: TGTGCCACCAGTCAGCCGGGGGAAAACTATGGCTACACCTTC; J: TRBJ1-2; V: TRBV24-1; size: NA; D: NA; length: 14
CDR3: CASSGLVQETQYF; DNA: TGTGCCAGCTCGGGACTGGTACAAGAGACCCAGTACTTC; J: TRBJ2-5; V: TRBV18; size: NA; D: NA; length: 13
CDR3: CASSITTQEGYTF; DNA: TGTGCCAGCAGCATCACGACCCAGGAGGGCTACACCTTC; J: TRBJ1-2; V: TRBV5-4; size: NA; D: NA; length: 13
CDR3: CASSLGTTYEQYF; DNA: TGTGCCAGCAGTTTGGGGACTACCTACGAGCAGTACTTC; J: TRBJ2-7; V: TRBV27; size: NA; D: TRBD2; length: 13
CDR3: CAWSVLSGGGEQYF; DNA: TGTGCCTGGAGTGTCCTCTCAGGGGGCGGCGAGCAGTACTTC; J: TRBJ2-7; V: TRBV30; size: NA; D: TRBD1; length: 14
CDR3: CASSRDRGYGYTF; DNA: TGTGCCAGCAGCCGGGACAGGGGCTATGGCTACACCTTC; J: TRBJ1-2; V: TRBV5-6; size: NA; D: TRBD1; length: 13
CDR3: CASSSPLFSNEQFF; DNA: TGTGCCAGCAGCTCTCCGTTATTCTCCAATGAGCAGTTCTTC; J: TRBJ2-1; V: TRBV7-2; size: NA; D: NA; length: 14
CDR3: CSVELDIATNEKLFF; DNA: TGCAGCGTTGAACTGGACATTGCAACTAATGAAAAACTGTTTTTT; J: TRBJ1-4; V: TRBV29-1; size: NA; D: NA; length: 15
CDR3: CSVRTPSPYNYGYTF; DNA: TGCAGCGTCCGGACCCCCAGCCCTTATAACTATGGCTACACCTTC; J: TRBJ1-2; V: TRBV29-1; size: NA; D: NA; length: 15
CDR3: CASSVWQEGNIQYF; DNA: TGTGCCAGCAGCGTTTGGCAAGAGGGAAACATTCAGTACTTC; J: TRBJ2-4; V: TRBV9; size: NA; D: NA; length: 14
CDR3: CASSQAAGEETQYF; DNA: TGTGCCAGCAGCCAAGCTGCGGGCGAAGAGACCCAGTACTTC; J: TRBJ2-5; V: TRBV5-4; size: NA; D: NA; length: 14
CDR3: CASSLRTSGGLTDTQYF; DNA: TGTGCCAGCAGCCTTCGGACTAGCGGGGGCTTAACAGATACGCAGTATTTT; J: TRBJ2-3; V: TRBV7-6; size: NA; D: TRBD2; length: 17
CDR3: CASSEITAETQYF; DNA: TGCGCCAGCAGCGAAATCACGGCAGAGACCCAGTACTTC; J: TRBJ2-5; V: TRBV4-3; size: NA; D: NA; length: 13
CDR3: CASSLGWINEQFF; DNA: TGCGCCAGCAGCTTGGGGTGGATCAATGAGCAGTTCTTC; J: TRBJ2-1; V: TRBV5-1; size: NA; D: NA; length: 13
CDR3: CASSQAGHRGQAFF; DNA: TGCGCCAGCAGCCAAGCAGGACACCGGGGACAAGCTTTCTTT; J: TRBJ1-1; V: TRBV4-1; size: NA; D: NA; length: 14
CDR3: CAWTTGLLNEQFF; DNA: TGTGCCTGGACCACGGGACTATTGAATGAGCAGTTCTTC; J: TRBJ2-1; V: TRBV30; size: NA; D: TRBD2; length: 13
CDR3: CASQTGTIKFF; DNA: TGTGCCAGTCAAACCGGGACTATCAAGTTCTTC; J: TRBJ2-1; V: TRBV19; size: NA; D: TRBD2; length: 11
CDR3: CASSHRQETVKPEQFF; DNA: TGCGCCAGCAGCCACCGACAGGAAACCGTGAAACCTGAGCAGTTCTTC; J: TRBJ2-1; V: TRBV4-1; size: NA; D: NA; length: 16
CDR3: CASSQVGDFSGKLFF; DNA: TGCGCCAGCAGCCAAGTCGGGGATTTTTCGGGAAAACTGTTTTTT; J: TRBJ1-4; V: TRBV4-1; size: NA; D: NA; length: 15
CDR3: CSAPSRYEQYF; DNA: TGCAGTGCTCCCTCCCGTTACGAGCAGTACTTC; J: TRBJ2-7; V: TRBV20-1; size: once; D: NA; length: 11
CDR3: CASSDFDRGNSYNEQFF; DNA: TGCGCCAGCAGTGACTTTGACAGGGGAAACTCCTACAATGAGCAGTTCTTC; J: TRBJ2-1; V: TRBV10-2; size: NA; D: TRBD1; length: 17
CDR3: CASSQVLAGGYDNQPQHF; DNA: TGCGCCAGCAGCCAAGTCCTTGCGGGGGGCTACGACAATCAGCCCCAGCATTTT; J: TRBJ1-5; V: TRBV4-3; size: NA; D: NA; length: 18
CDR3: CAISGGDIYEQYF; DNA: TGTGCCATCAGCGGCGGGGACATCTACGAGCAGTACTTC; J: TRBJ2-7; V: TRBV10-3; size: NA; D: NA; length: 13
CDR3: CASSPDSIYGYTF; DNA: TGTGCCAGCTCCCCCGACAGCATCTATGGCTACACCTTC; J: TRBJ1-2; V: TRBV18; size: few; D: NA; length: 13
CDR3: CASSTEGGTGELFF; DNA: TGTGCCAGTAGTACCGAGGGGGGGACCGGGGAGCTGTTTTTT; J: TRBJ2-2; V: TRBV19; size: NA; D: NA; length: 14
CDR3: CASSLRTDSFQYNEQFF; DNA: TGTGCCAGCAGCTTACGGACAGACAGCTTTCAATACAATGAGCAGTTCTTC; J: TRBJ2-1; V: TRBV11-2; size: once; D: NA; length: 17
CDR3: CARVRDYEQYF; DNA: TGTGCCAGAGTTCGAGACTACGAGCAGTACTTC; J: TRBJ2-7; V: TRBV21-1; size: NA; D: NA; length: 11
CDR3: CASSTNSGNTIYF; DNA: TGTGCCAGCAGCACTAACTCTGGAAACACCATATATTTT; J: TRBJ1-3; V: TRBV5-5; size: NA; D: NA; length: 13
CDR3: CASSGDSTNYGYTF; DNA: TGTGCCAGCAGTGGGGACAGTACTAACTATGGCTACACCTTC; J: TRBJ1-2; V: TRBV2; size: NA; D: TRBD1; length: 14
CDR3: CASSPIRVGYGYTF; DNA: TGTGCCAGCAGCCCTATCAGGGTCGGGTATGGCTACACCTTC; J: TRBJ1-2; V: TRBV7-9; size: NA; D: NA; length: 14
CDR3: CASTVGQGPQPQHF; DNA: TGTGCCAGTACCGTGGGACAGGGGCCTCAGCCCCAGCATTTT; J: TRBJ1-5; V: TRBV19; size: NA; D: TRBD1; length: 14
CDR3: CASSIARGGTVSPLHF; DNA: TGTGCCAGTAGTATCGCCCGGGGAGGGACGGTTTCACCCCTCCACTTT; J: TRBJ1-6; V: TRBV19; size: few; D: NA; length: 16
CDR3: CASSFRTGEMGYTF; DNA: TGTGCCAGCAGTTTTCGTACGGGAGAGATGGGCTACACCTTC; J: TRBJ1-2; V: TRBV28; size: NA; D: NA; length: 14
CDR3: CASQGYTSNTEAFF; DNA: TGTGCCAGCCAGGGATATACATCGAACACTGAAGCTTTCTTT; J: TRBJ1-1; V: TRBV6-6; size: once; D: NA; length: 14
CDR3: CASSLGGRRGSPLHF; DNA: TGTGCCAGCAGCTTAGGGGGACGGCGGGGTTCACCCCTCCACTTT; J: TRBJ1-6; V: TRBV11-3; size: NA; D: NA; length: 15
CDR3: CASSPGQGLTDTQYF; DNA: TGTGCCAGCAGCCCCGGACAGGGGTTGACAGATACGCAGTATTTT; J: TRBJ2-3; V: TRBV7-8; size: NA; D: TRBD1; length: 15
CDR3: CASSLRGMGTEAFF; DNA: TGTGCCAGCAGTTTAAGGGGGATGGGCACTGAAGCTTTCTTT; J: TRBJ1-1; V: TRBV28; size: NA; D: NA; length: 14
CDR3: CASAPGSYNSPLHF; DNA: TGTGCCAGCGCGCCAGGGAGTTATAATTCACCCCTCCACTTT; J: TRBJ1-6; V: TRBV28; size: NA; D: NA; length: 14
CDR3: CASSITTGGNQPQHF; DNA: TGTGCCAGTAGTATAACAACGGGGGGCAATCAGCCCCAGCATTTT; J: TRBJ1-5; V: TRBV19; size: NA; D: NA; length: 15
CDR3: CASSIGTGAQETQYF; DNA: TGTGCCAGTAGTATAGGGACAGGGGCCCAAGAGACCCAGTACTTC; J: TRBJ2-5; V: TRBV19; size: NA; D: TRBD1; length: 15
CDR3: CASSPSFTQYF; DNA: TGTGCCAGCAGCCCTTCTTTCACCCAGTACTTC; J: TRBJ2-5; V: TRBV11-2; size: once; D: NA; length: 11
CDR3: CASSQGLWTGNEQFF; DNA: TGTGCCAGCAGCCAAGGGTTGTGGACAGGCAATGAGCAGTTCTTC; J: TRBJ2-1; V: TRBV4-2; size: NA; D: TRBD1; length: 15
CDR3: CASSLDGYNEQFF; DNA: TGTGCCAGCAGCTTAGACGGCTACAATGAGCAGTTCTTC; J: TRBJ2-1; V: TRBV7-9; size: NA; D: NA; length: 13
CDR3: CASSVTGESQAFF; DNA: TGTGCCAGCAGCGTGACAGGGGAATCGCAAGCTTTCTTT; J: TRBJ1-1; V: TRBV9; size: NA; D: TRBD1; length: 13
CDR3: CASSLEAAYQPQHF; DNA: TGTGCCAGCAGCTTAGAGGCAGCCTATCAGCCCCAGCATTTT; J: TRBJ1-5; V: TRBV7-2; size: NA; D: NA; length: 14
CDR3: CASSVTGGAYTEAFF; DNA: TGTGCCAGCAGCGTTACAGGGGGCGCATACACTGAAGCTTTCTTT; J: TRBJ1-1; V: TRBV9; size: NA; D: TRBD1; length: 15
CDR3: CASSLGTIYGYTF; DNA: TGTGCCAGCAGCTTAGGGACAATCTATGGCTACACCTTC; J: TRBJ1-2; V: TRBV7-8; size: NA; D: NA; length: 13
CDR3: CASSLAWTAGNTIYF; DNA: TGTGCCAGCAGCTTAGCCTGGACGGCTGGAAACACCATATATTTT; J: TRBJ1-3; V: TRBV11-3; size: NA; D: NA; length: 15
CDR3: CASSLAGRVRVNTEAFF; DNA: TGTGCCAGCAGCTTAGCAGGGAGGGTAAGGGTGAACACTGAAGCTTTCTTT; J: TRBJ1-1; V: TRBV11-2; size: NA; D: NA; length: 17
CDR3: CASSLQGAAYEQYF; DNA: TGTGCCAGCAGTTTACAGGGAGCTGCCTACGAGCAGTACTTC; J: TRBJ2-7; V: TRBV27; size: NA; D: NA; length: 14
CDR3: CASSQVTYGYTF; DNA: TGTGCCAGCAGCCAAGTAACCTATGGCTACACCTTC; J: TRBJ1-2; V: TRBV3-1/TRBV3-2; size: NA; D: NA; length: 12
CDR3: CASVPITGGLVDTEAFF; DNA: TGTGCCAGCGTCCCAATCACAGGGGGCTTGGTAGACACTGAAGCTTTCTTT; J: TRBJ1-1; V: TRBV7-9; size: large; D: TRBD1; length: 17
CDR3: CASSQGTRDTEAFF; DNA: TGCGCCAGCAGCCAAGGGACCAGGGACACTGAAGCTTTCTTT; J: TRBJ1-1; V: TRBV4-3; size: NA; D: NA; length: 14
CDR3: CASSLARQTEAFF; DNA: TGTGCCAGCAGTTTAGCCCGGCAAACTGAAGCTTTCTTT; J: TRBJ1-1; V: TRBV28; size: NA; D: NA; length: 13